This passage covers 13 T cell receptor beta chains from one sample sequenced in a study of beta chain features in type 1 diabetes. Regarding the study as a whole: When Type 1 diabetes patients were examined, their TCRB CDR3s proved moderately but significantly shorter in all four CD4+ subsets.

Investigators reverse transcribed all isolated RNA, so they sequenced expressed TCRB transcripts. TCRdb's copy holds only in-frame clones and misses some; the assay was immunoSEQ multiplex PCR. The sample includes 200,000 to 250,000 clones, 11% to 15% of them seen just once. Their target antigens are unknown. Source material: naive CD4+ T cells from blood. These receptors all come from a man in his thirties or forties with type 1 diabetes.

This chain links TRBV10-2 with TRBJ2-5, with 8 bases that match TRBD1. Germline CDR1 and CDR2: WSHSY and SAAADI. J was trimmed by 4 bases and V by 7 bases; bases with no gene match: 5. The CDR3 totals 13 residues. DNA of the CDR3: TGCGCCAGCAACCGACAGGGGAGAGAGACCCAGTACTTC. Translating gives CASNRQGRETQYF.

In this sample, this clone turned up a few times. The CDR3 DNA reads as TGTGCCAGCAGTCAGACTAGCTTGGGAGCAGATACGCAGTATTTT. It yields the protein CASSQTSLGADTQYF. This chain uses TRBV27 with TRBJ2-3; 7 bases map to TRBD2. After removal of 5 bases from V and 4 bases from J, the junction contained 9 bases not matched to a gene. The germline V gene has CDR1 MNHEY and CDR2 SMNVEV (reference sequence). The CDR3 has 15 amino acids.

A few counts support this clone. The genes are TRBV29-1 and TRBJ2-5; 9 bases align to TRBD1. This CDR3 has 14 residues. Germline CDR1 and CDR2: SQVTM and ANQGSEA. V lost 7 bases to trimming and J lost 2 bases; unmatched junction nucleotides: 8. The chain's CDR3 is CSGIGTGRQETQYF. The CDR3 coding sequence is TGCAGCGGAATCGGGACAGGGAGGCAAGAGACCCAGTACTTC.

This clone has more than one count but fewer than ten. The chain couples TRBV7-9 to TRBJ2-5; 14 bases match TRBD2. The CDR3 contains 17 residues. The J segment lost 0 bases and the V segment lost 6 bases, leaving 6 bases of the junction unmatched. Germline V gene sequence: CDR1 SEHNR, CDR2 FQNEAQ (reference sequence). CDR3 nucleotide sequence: TGTGCCAGCAGAGACCGGACTAGCGGGGGGTACCAAGAGACCCAGTACTTC. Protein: CASRDRTSGGYQETQYF.

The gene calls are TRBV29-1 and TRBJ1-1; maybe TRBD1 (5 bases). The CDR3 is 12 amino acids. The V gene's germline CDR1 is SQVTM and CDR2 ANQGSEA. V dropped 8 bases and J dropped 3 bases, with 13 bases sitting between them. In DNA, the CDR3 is TGCAGCTCTCGGACGGGGGACACTGAAGCTTTCTTT. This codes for CSSRTGDTEAFF.

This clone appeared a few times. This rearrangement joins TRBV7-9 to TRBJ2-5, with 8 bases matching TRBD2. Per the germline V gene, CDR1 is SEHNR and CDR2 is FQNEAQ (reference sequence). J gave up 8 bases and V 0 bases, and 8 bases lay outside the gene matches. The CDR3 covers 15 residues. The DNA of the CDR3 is TGTGCCAGCAGCTTAGCGGGGGTAGCGGGGATTACCCAGTACTTC. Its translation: CASSLAGVAGITQYF.

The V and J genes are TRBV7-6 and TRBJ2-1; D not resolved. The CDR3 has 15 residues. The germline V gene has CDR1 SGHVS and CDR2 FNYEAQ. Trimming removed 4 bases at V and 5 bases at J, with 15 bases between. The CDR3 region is CASSSRRSPNNEQFF. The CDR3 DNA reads TGTGCCAGCAGCTCACGCCGGTCCCCTAACAATGAGCAGTTCTTC.

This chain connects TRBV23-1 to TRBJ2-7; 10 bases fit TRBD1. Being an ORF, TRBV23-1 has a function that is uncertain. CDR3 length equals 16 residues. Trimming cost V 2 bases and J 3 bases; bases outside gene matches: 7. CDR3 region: CASSQDRDRGFYEQYF. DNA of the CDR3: TGCGCCAGCAGTCAAGACCGGGACAGGGGCTTCTACGAGCAGTACTTC.

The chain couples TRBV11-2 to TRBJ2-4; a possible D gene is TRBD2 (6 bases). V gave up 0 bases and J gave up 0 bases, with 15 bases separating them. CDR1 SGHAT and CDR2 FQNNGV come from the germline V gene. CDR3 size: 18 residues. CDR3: CASSLDRSRGVAKNIQYF. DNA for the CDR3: TGTGCCAGCAGCTTAGATCGTTCGCGGGGAGTAGCCAAAAACATTCAGTACTTC.

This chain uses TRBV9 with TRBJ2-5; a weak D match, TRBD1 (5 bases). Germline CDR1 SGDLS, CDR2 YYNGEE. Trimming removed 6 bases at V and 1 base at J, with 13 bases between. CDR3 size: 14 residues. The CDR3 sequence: CASNLGLPQETQYF. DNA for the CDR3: TGTGCCAGCAATCTGGGGCTACCCCAAGAGACCCAGTACTTC.

The CDR3 DNA reads TGTGCCAGCAGTTTAGCCAGGGGTTCTGGGGCCAACGTCCTGACTTTC. It codes for CASSLARGSGANVLTF. This sequence joins TRBV27 and TRBJ2-6, with a tentative D call TRBD1 (6 bases). V lost 2 bases, J lost 1 base, and 9 bases lay in between. This CDR3 has 16 residues. Germline CDR1 and CDR2: MNHEY and SMNVEV (reference sequence).

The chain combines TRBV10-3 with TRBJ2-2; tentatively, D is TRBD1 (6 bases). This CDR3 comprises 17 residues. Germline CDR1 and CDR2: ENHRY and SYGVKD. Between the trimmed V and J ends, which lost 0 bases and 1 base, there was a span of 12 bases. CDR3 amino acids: CAISESGQSWNTGELFF. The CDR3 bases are TGTGCCATCAGTGAGTCCGGACAGTCTTGGAACACCGGGGAGCTGTTTTTT.

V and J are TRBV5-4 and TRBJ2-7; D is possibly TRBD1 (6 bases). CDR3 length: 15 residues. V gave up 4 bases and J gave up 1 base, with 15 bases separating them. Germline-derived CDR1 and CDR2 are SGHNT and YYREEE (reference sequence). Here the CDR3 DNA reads TGTGCCAGCAGCCCTACCGGGACACAGTCCTACGAGCAGTACTTC. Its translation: CASSPTGTQSYEQYF.